The sequence of this TCR beta chain was determined in a study of T cell responses to AZD1222 COVID-19 vaccine. Study-level points and caveats: Just a handful of AZD1222 recipients tested seropositive at baseline.

This clone turned up a few times. Its target is unknown. The CDR3 runs to 15 residues. Germline CDR1 is SGHTA and CDR2 is FQGTGA. Trimming cost V 2 bases and J 4 bases, with 14 bases left between them. The protocol was immunoSEQ multiplex PCR, while the TCRdb copy is restricted to in-frame clones and leaves out a portion. The table has about 70,000 clones, 80% to 85% seen once. The chain is built from TRBV7-3 and TRBJ1-1; possibly TRBD1 for D (6 bases). Here the sequenced sample was peripheral blood, taken on day 0 of AZD1222 vaccination. This TCR was sampled from an adult in good health. The CDR3 nucleotides are TGTGCCAGCAGCTTAGGGGGCAGCGTCACCACTGAAGCTTTCTTT. Its protein is CASSLGGSVTTEAFF. Drawing the rest from reference TRBV7-3 and TRBJ1-1, the complete variable domain is GAGVSQTPSNKVTEKGKYVELRCDPISGHTALYWYRQSLGQGPEFLIYFQGTGAADDSGLPNDRFFAVRPEGSVSTLKIQRTERGDSAVYLCASSLGGSVTTEAFFGQGTRLTVV.